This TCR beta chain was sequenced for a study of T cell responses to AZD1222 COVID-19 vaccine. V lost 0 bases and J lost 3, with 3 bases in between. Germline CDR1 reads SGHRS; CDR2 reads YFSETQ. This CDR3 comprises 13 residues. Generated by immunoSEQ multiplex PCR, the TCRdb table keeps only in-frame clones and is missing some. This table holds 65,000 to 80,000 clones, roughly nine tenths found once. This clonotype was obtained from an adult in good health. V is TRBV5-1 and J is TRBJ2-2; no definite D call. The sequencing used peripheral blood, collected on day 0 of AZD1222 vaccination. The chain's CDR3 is CASSLVDTGELFF. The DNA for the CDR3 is TGCGCCAGCAGCTTGGTAGACACCGGGGAGCTGTTTTTT.